This TCR beta chain was identified during a study of blood T cell repertoires in COVID-19. CDR1 LNHNV and CDR2 YYDKDF come from the germline V gene (reference sequence). V lost 3 bases and J lost 0; bases outside the gene matches: 2. The CDR3 sequence is 15 residues long. Adults between about 18 and 89 years of age took part from 24 US areas. Each recovered donor of Cohort 3 presented with two negative PCRs, clearance, or symptom resolution. Original processing notes: Amplification of reference gene primers was used by the study to estimate nucleated cell counts. Profiled with immunoSEQ multiplex PCR; TCRdb holds only in-frame clones, not every one. The V and J calls and clone size come from that table; D and trimming were worked out from the DNA. The sample includes about 270,000 clones, 75% to 90% of them seen just once.

This TCR came from a woman aged 18-29 years who had recovered from COVID-19. Sequencing was done on a sample of PBMCs or T cells enriched from blood (not recorded which). The chain links TRBV15 to TRBJ2-4; 7 nucleotides align to TRBD2. Here the CDR3 DNA reads TGTGCCACCAGCAGGCGGGGGACAGCCAAAAACATTCAGTACTTC. This translates into CATSRRGTAKNIQYF.